The clone carrying this TCR beta chain was detected only a few times. Original handling: Reference gene primers were amplified, and this amplification served to estimate nucleated cell counts. This table comes from immunoSEQ multiplex PCR, and its TCRdb copy is limited to in-frame clones, with some not included. V and J calls and clone size are as listed in that table; D and trimming were resolved from the DNA. The table has some 42,000 clones, 85% to 90% seen once. Per the germline V gene, CDR1 is MDHEN and CDR2 is SYDVKM. Trimming stripped 3 bases from V and 4 bases from J, with 9 bases between. CDR3 length: 13 amino acids. The data derive from a study of blood T cell repertoires in COVID-19. Study-wide background: Collection of acute and convalescent COVID-19 samples took place in the United States, Italy and Spain.

The gene calls are TRBV28 and TRBJ1-2; no clear D gene. The material sequenced was peripheral blood. The sequence was obtained from a man under 40 with active or convalescent COVID-19. The CDR3 protein is CASSFSGSYGYTF. DNA for the CDR3: TGTGCCAGCAGTTTCTCCGGGTCCTATGGCTACACCTTC.